This T cell receptor (beta chain) comes out of a study of blood T cell repertoires in COVID-19. Per the study methods: How many nucleated cells were present was estimated from reference gene primer amplification. The assay was immunoSEQ multiplex PCR, and TCRdb's table has in-frame clones only and misses some. The D gene and trimming were derived from the DNA, and the V and J assignments and clone size from that table. The table shows about 130,000 clones, with 77% occurring only once. With 5 bases clipped from V and 8 bases from J, the junction kept 9 bases outside the gene matches. The germline V gene encodes CDR1 SEHNR and CDR2 FQNEAQ (reference sequence). The CDR3 has 14 amino acids. This clone was counted between two and nine times.

The sequenced sample was peripheral blood. This receptor was identified in a man at least 80 years old with acute or convalescent COVID-19. This rearrangement joins TRBV7-9 to TRBJ2-1; 7 nucleotides match TRBD1. In DNA, the CDR3 is TGTGCCAGCAGCCGCGACAGGGAGAAGGATGAGCAGTTCTTC. The encoded protein is CASSRDREKDEQFF.